The rows below give T cell receptor beta chains drawn from one sample of a study of regulatory T cells in long-lasting Graves disease. Each CDR3 protein is one row after TCRdb ran MiXCR on the multiplex PCR reads. The sample has about 200,000 distinct CDR3 sequences; around 17% are singletons. The specimen was peripheral blood mononuclear cells (PBMCs), collected at new diagnosis, from a patient treated with antithyroid drugs. These receptors all come from a female donor with Graves disease. CDR3s include the opening cysteine and the closing phenylalanine or tryptophan. The order of the fields is D gene, clone size, J gene, V gene, CDR3 protein, CDR3 DNA. The D gene is left open where the match is weak. Clone size is not always given. Where it is, it says once, few, many or a class for expanded clones.

NA,many,TRBJ2-5,TRBV13,CASSSGQTQETQYF,TGTGCCAGCAGCTCGGGACAAACCCAAGAGACCCAGTACTTC
NA,many,TRBJ2-6,TRBV30,CAWSGPGANVLTF,TGTGCCTGGAGTGGTCCTGGGGCCAACGTCCTGACTTTC
NA,many,TRBJ1-5,TRBV19,CASSPGFQQPQHF,TGTGCCAGTAGTCCGGGGTTCCAACAGCCCCAGCATTTT
NA,NA,TRBJ2-4,TRBV6-1,CASSGLGNIQYF,TGTGCCAGCAGTGGGCTAGGAAACATTCAGTACTTC
NA,few,TRBJ2-1,TRBV20-1,CSARRLVAAGEQFF,TGCAGTGCTAGAAGGTTGGTAGCGGCAGGAGAGCAGTTCTTC
NA,many,TRBJ2-3,TRBV7-8,CASRPRSGTDTQYF,TGTGCCAGCCGCCCTAGGAGTGGCACAGATACGCAGTATTTT
TRBD1,many,TRBJ1-2,TRBV11-2,CASSRDRTGGYTF,TGTGCCAGCAGCCGGGACAGAACAGGCGGCTACACCTTC
NA,few,TRBJ2-1,TRBV6-2/TRBV6-3,CASSYSRDEQFF,TGTGCCAGCAGCTATAGCCGGGATGAGCAGTTCTTC
TRBD1,NA,TRBJ1-2,TRBV24-1,CATSSDRGGYGYTF,TGTGCCACGAGCAGCGACAGGGGCGGCTATGGCTACACCTTC
NA,few,TRBJ1-5,TRBV9,CASSRRGGQPQHF,TGTGCCAGCAGCCGCAGGGGCGGTCAGCCCCAGCATTTT
NA,NA,TRBJ2-7,TRBV3-1,CASSHGTEPYEQYF,TGTGCCAGCAGCCACGGGACGGAACCCTACGAGCAGTACTTC
TRBD2,many,TRBJ2-1,TRBV7-3,CASSLGSSGGYNEQFF,TGTGCCAGCAGCTTGGGCTCTAGCGGGGGGTACAATGAGCAGTTCTTC
NA,NA,TRBJ1-1,TRBV20-1,CSARDLGHDMNTEAFF,TGCAGTGCTAGAGATCTCGGACATGATATGAACACTGAAGCTTTCTTT
TRBD1,NA,TRBJ1-1,TRBV12-3/TRBV12-4,CASSGTGDNTEAFF,TGTGCCAGCAGTGGTACAGGGGATAACACTGAAGCTTTCTTT
NA,NA,TRBJ2-1,TRBV15,CATSEGPYNEQFF,TGTGCCACCAGTGAAGGACCCTACAATGAGCAGTTCTTC
TRBD2,many,TRBJ2-1,TRBV9,CASSVSLADLYNEQFF,TGTGCCAGCAGCGTTTCCCTAGCGGACCTATACAATGAGCAGTTCTTC